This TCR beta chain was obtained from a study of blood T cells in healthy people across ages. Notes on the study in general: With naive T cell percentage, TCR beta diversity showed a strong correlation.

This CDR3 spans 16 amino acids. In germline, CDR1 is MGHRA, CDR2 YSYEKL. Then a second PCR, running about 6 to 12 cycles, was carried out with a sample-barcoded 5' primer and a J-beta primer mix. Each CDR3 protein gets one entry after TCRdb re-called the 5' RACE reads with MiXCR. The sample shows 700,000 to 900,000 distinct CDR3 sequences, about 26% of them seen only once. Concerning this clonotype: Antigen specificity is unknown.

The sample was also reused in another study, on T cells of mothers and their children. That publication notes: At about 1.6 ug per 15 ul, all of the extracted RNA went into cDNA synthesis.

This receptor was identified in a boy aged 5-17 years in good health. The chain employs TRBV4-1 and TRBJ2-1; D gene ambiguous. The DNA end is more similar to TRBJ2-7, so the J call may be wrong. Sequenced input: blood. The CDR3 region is CASSQRLEQDSYEQYF. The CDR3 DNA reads TGCGCCAGCAGCCAAAGGTTGGAGCAGGACTCCTACGAGCAGTACTTC.